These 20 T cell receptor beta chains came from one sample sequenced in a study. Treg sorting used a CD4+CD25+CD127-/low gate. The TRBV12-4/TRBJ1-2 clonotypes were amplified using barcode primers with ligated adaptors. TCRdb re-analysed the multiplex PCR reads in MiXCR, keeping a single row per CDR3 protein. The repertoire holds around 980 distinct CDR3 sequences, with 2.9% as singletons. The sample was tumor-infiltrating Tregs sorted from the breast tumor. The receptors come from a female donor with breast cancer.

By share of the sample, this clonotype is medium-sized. The CDR3 bases are TGTGCCACCATGTCGGACAGGGAGGGTGGCTACACCTTC. It encodes CATMSDREGGYTF. The J gene is TRBJ1-2, the V gene TRBV12-3 or TRBV12-4; TRBD1 agrees at 8 bases. CDR3 length: 13 residues. J lost 7 bases, V lost 10 bases, and 11 bases had no gene match.

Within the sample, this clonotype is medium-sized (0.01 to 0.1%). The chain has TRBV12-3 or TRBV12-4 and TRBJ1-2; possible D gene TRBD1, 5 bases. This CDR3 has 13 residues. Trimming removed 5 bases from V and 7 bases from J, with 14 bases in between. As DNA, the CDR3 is TGTGCCAGCAGTCCGGGACGCGGCATTGGCTACACCTTC. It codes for CASSPGRGIGYTF.

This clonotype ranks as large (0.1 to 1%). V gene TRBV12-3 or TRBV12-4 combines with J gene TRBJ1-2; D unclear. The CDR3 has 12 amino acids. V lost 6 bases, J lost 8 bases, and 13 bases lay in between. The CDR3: CASSLPGGGYTF. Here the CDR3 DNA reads TGTGCCAGCAGCCTCCCGGGAGGAGGCTACACCTTC.

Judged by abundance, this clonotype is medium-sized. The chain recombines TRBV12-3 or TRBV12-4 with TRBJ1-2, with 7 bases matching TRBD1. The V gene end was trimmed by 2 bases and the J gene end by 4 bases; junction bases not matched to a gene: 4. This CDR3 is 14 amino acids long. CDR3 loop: CASSLSNRGYGYTF. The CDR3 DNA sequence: TGTGCCAGCAGTTTATCGAACAGGGGCTATGGCTACACCTTC.

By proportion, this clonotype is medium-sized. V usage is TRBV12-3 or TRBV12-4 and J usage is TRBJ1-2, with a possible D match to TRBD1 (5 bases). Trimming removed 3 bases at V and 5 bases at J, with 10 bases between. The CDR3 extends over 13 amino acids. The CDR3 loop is CASSFEQGYGYTF. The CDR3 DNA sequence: TGTGCCAGCAGTTTTGAGCAGGGTTATGGCTACACCTTC.

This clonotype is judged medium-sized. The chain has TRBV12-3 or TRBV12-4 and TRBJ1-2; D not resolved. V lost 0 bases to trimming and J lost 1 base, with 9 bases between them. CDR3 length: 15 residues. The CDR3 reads CASSLASSDNYGYTF. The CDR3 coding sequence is TGTGCCAGCAGTTTAGCCTCGTCAGATAACTATGGCTACACCTTC.

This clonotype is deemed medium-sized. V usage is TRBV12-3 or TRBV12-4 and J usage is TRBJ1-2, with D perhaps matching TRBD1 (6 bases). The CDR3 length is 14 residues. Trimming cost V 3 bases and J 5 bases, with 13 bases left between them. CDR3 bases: TGTGCCAGCAGTTTTGCCAGGGGCTGGTATGGCTACACCTTC. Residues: CASSFARGWYGYTF.

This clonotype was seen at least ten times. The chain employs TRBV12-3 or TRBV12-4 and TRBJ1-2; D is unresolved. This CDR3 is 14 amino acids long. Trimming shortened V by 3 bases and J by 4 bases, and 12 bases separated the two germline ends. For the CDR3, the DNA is TGTGCCAGCAGTTTGGGAGGGCCTGGCTATGGCTACACCTTC. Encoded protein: CASSLGGPGYGYTF.

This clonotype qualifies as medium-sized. The CDR3 sequence: CASSSTGYGYTF. CDR3 DNA sequence: TGTGCCAGCAGCTCTACGGGCTATGGCTACACCTTC. V is TRBV12-3 or TRBV12-4 and J is TRBJ1-2, with no clear D. There are 12 residues in the CDR3. V was cut by 6 bases and J by 4 bases, with 9 bases left in between.

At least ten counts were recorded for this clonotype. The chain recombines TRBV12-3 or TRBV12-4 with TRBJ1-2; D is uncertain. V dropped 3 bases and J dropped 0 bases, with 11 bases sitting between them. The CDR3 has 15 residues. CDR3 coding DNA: TGTGCCAGCAGTTTCTTAACAAGGTCTAACTATGGCTACACCTTC. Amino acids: CASSFLTRSNYGYTF.

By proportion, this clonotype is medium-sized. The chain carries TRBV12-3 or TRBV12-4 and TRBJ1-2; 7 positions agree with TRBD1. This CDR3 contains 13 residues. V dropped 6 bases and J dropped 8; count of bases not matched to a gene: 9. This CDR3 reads CASRMTGMDGYTF. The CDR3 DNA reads TGTGCCAGCAGGATGACAGGGATGGACGGCTACACCTTC.

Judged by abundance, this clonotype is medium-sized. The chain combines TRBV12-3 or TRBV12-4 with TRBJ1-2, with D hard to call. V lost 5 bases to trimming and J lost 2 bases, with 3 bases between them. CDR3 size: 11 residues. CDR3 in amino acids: CASSQNYGYTF. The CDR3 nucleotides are TGTGCCAGCAGTCAAAACTATGGCTACACCTTC.

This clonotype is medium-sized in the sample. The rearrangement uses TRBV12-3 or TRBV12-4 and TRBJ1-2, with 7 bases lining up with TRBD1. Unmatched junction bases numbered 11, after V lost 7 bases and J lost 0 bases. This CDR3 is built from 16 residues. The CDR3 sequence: CASTFGSTGTNYGYTF. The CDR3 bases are TGTGCCAGCACCTTTGGTTCGACAGGGACTAACTATGGCTACACCTTC.

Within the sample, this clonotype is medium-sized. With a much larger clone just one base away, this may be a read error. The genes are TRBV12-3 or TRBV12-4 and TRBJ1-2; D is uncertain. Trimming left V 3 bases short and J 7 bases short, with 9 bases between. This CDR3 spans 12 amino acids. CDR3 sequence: CASSFQLGGYTF. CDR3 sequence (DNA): TGTGCCAGCAGTTTCCAGTTGGGTGGCTACACCTTC.

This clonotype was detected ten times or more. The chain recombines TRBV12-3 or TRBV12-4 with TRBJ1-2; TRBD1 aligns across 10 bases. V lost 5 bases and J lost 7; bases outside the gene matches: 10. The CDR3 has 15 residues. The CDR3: CASSATGTGDSGYTF. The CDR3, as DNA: TGTGCCAGCAGTGCAACCGGGACAGGGGACAGTGGCTACACCTTC.

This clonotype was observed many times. CDR3 bases: TGTGCCAGCTCTCCTCCCGGGCCCACTAACTATGGCTACACCTTC. Its translation: CASSPPGPTNYGYTF. J is TRBJ1-2 and V is TRBV12-3 or TRBV12-4, with no clear D. Trimming shortened V by 8 bases and J by 0 bases, and 16 bases separated the two germline ends. CDR3 length: 15 residues.

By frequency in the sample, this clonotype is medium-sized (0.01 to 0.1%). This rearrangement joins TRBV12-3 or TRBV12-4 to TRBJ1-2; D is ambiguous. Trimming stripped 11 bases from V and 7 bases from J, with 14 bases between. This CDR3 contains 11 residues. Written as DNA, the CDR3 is TGTGCCGTAGGCCCGGTGGGTGGCTACACCTTC. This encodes CAVGPVGGYTF.

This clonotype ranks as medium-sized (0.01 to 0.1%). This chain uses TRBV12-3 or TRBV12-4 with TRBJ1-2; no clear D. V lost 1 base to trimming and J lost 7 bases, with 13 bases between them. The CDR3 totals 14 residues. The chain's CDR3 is CASSLENLVAGYTF. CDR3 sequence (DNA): TGTGCCAGCAGTTTAGAGAACTTGGTCGCTGGCTACACCTTC.

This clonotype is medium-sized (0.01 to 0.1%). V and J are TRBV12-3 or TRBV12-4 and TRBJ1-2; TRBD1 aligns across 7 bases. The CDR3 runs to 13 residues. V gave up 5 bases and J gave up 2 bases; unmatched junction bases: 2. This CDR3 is CASSPTGNYGYTF. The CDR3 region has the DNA TGTGCCAGCAGTCCGACAGGGAACTATGGCTACACCTTC.

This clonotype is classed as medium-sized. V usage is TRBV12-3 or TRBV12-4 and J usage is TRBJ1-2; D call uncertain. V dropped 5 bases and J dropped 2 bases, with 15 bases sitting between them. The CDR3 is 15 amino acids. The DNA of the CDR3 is TGTGCCAGCAGTACGTCCCACCAGCAAAACTATGGCTACACCTTC. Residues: CASSTSHQQNYGYTF.